The 21 T cell receptor beta chains given below trace back to one sample, sequenced in a study of tumor-infiltrating lymphocytes in primary liver carcinoma. Germline DNA was also extracted, while the blood RNA originated from unsorted whole blood. The input was 450 to 500 ng total RNA; TCR beta cDNA was made from it with a constant-region primer. Three nested multiplex PCR rounds, a slightly modified ARM-PCR, produced the libraries for TCR beta. TRBV1-TRBV30 forward primers paired with a C-beta reverse primer drove the first two PCR rounds, around 9 cycles each. TCRdb redid the calling of the multiplex PCR reads with MiXCR, one entry per CDR3 protein. The table lists about 310,000 distinct CDR3 sequences, 50% to 60% of them singletons. The specimen sequenced was peripheral blood. Receptor source: a woman aged 30 to 39 with primary liver carcinoma and hepatitis B virus infection.

V is TRBV7-9 and J is TRBJ2-1; 9 nucleotides line up with TRBD2. The CDR3 length is 16 residues. With 9 bases clipped from V and 8 bases from J, the junction kept 17 bases outside the gene matches. Germline V lookup: CDR1 SEHNR, CDR2 FQNEAQ (reference sequence). The DNA for the CDR3 is TGTGCCAGGTCGGGGCTAGCGGGACCAATCGGGGATGAGCAGTTCTTC. Its translation: CARSGLAGPIGDEQFF.

This clonotype was seen at least ten times. The chain combines TRBV11-2 with TRBJ2-3, with 7 bases lining up with TRBD2. Germline lookup yields CDR1 SGHAT and CDR2 FQNNGV. The ends lost 5 bases at V and 3 bases at J; junction bases unmatched: 11. CDR3 length equals 16 residues. The CDR3 nucleotides are TGTGCCAGCAGCAGCCGGGGCGGGAGAATAACAGATACGCAGTATTTT. This codes for CASSSRGGRITDTQYF.

The sample holds a few counts of this clonotype. J is TRBJ2-5 and V is TRBV25-1, with TRBD2 identical over 7 bases. J lost 5 bases, V lost 8 bases, and 5 bases had no gene match. The CDR3 consists of 12 residues. Germline lookup yields CDR1 MGHDK and CDR2 SYGVNS. The CDR3 spells CASRGEAETQYF. DNA of the CDR3: TGTGCCAGCCGGGGGGAGGCCGAGACCCAGTACTTC.

This clonotype was seen ten or more times. The gene calls are TRBV29-1 and TRBJ2-7, with a tentative D call TRBD2 (6 bases). Germline values: CDR1 SQVTM, CDR2 ANQGSEA. The V end lost 1 base, the J end lost 4 bases, and 14 bases lay between the germline ends. The CDR3 has 14 residues. The CDR3 protein is CSVEGGEVKYEQYF. In DNA, the CDR3 is TGCAGCGTTGAAGGGGGGGAGGTCAAGTACGAGCAGTACTTC.

Only one count was recorded for this clonotype. The junction shows a germline mismatch at one end, possibly a read error. The chain recombines TRBV14 with TRBJ2-7; no reliable D call. Per the germline V gene, CDR1 is SGHDN and CDR2 is FVKESK. The CDR3 totals 15 residues. CDR3 coding DNA: TGTGCCAACAGCCAAGGGCAGGTTCGCTCCAACGAGCAGTACTTC. This sequence encodes CANSQGQVRSNEQYF. The complete variable domain, with remaining parts taken from reference TRBV14 and TRBJ2-7, reads EAGVTQFPSHSVIEKGQTVTLRCDPISGHDNLYWYRRVMGKEIKFLLHFVKESKQDESGMPNNRFLAERTGGTYSTLKVQPAELEDSGVYFCANSQGQVRSNEQYFGPGTRLTVT.

The gene calls are TRBV12-3 or TRBV12-4 and TRBJ1-4; TRBD1 is a possible D gene (5 bases). V was trimmed by 8 bases and J by 7 bases, leaving 17 bases between them. The CDR3 runs to 14 residues. This CDR3 is CASGAGSASEKLFF. The DNA of the CDR3 is TGTGCCAGCGGTGCAGGGTCCGCTAGTGAAAAACTGTTTTTT.

As regards this clonotype: This may come from a read error, since a much larger clone is one base off. As the CDR3 is not closed by the conserved phenylalanine or tryptophan, this likely results from a read error. The V gene is TRBV6-2 or TRBV6-3, the J gene TRBJ2-3; possibly TRBD2 for D (5 bases). Trimming cost V 5 bases and J 4 bases, with 19 bases left between them. This CDR3 has 16 residues. CDR1 MNHEY and CDR2 SVGEGT come from the germline V gene. As DNA, the CDR3 is TGTGCCAGCAGTCCGGCGAGGGTCGGGAACGCAGATACGCAGTATCTT. Amino acids: CASSPARVGNADTQYL.

Worth noting for this clonotype: This may come from a read error, since a much larger clone is one base off. The chain couples TRBV4-2 to TRBJ2-1, with D uncertain. Germline-derived CDR1 and CDR2 are LGHNA and YNFKEQ. The CDR3 spans 11 residues. The CDR3 DNA sequence: TGTGACAGCAGCCAAGTAGGCGAGCAGTTCTTC. This translates into CDSSQVGEQFF.

A few counts support this clonotype. This chain connects TRBV6-1 to TRBJ1-3; unclear D gene. This CDR3 spans 15 amino acids. The ends were cut back, 1 base at V and 0 bases at J, with 7 bases in the middle. Per germline, CDR1 MNHNS and CDR2 SASEGT. DNA of the CDR3: TGTGCCAGCAGTGAAGGACTTCGCTCTGGAAACACCATATATTTT. This gives the protein CASSEGLRSGNTIYF.

In the case of this clonotype: It is likely a read error, because the conserved phenylalanine at the end of the CDR3 is missing. This chain uses TRBV14 with TRBJ2-7, with D possibly being TRBD1 (6 bases). Trimming pared 5 bases from V and 5 bases from J, leaving 13 bases between. CDR3 length: 13 residues. Looked up from germline, CDR1 is SGHDN and CDR2 is FVKESK. The CDR3 DNA reads as TGTGCCAGCAGCTGGGGACACGCGCACGAGCAGTACTCC. Protein product: CASSWGHAHEQYS.

In regard to this clonotype: A junction end diverges from the germline sequence, so it may reflect a read error. V gene TRBV6-1 combines with J gene TRBJ2-1, with TRBD2 matching over 11 bases. The CDR3 sequence is 15 residues long. The germline V gene has CDR1 MNHNS and CDR2 SASEGT. The CDR3 DNA is TGTGTCAGCAGTTTTAGCGGGAGGGCCGCTGATGAGCAGTTCTTC. It codes for CVSSFSGRAADEQFF.

The CDR3 nucleotides are TGCGCCAGCCGATTACGGGGCGGTGCAGATACGCAGTATTTT. Translating gives CASRLRGGADTQYF. This rearrangement joins TRBV5-1 to TRBJ2-3, with D perhaps given as TRBD1 or TRBD2 (5 bases each). CDR1 is SGHRS, CDR2 YFSETQ, per germline. With 7 bases removed from V and 4 bases from J, the gap between germline ends came to 16 bases. The length of the CDR3 is 14 residues.

The V gene is TRBV12-3 or TRBV12-4, the J gene TRBJ2-1, with 7 bases matching TRBD2. CDR3 length equals 16 residues. The CDR3: CVNSPGGSYSYNEQFF. CDR3 coding DNA: TGTGTCAACAGTCCCGGCGGGAGTTATTCCTACAATGAGCAGTTCTTC.

The chain combines TRBV12-3 or TRBV12-4 with TRBJ2-7; D is undetermined. V lost 3 bases, J lost 9 bases, and 9 bases lay in between. The CDR3 has 11 residues. CDR3 in amino acids: CASSFIHVQYF. The DNA of the CDR3 is TGTGCCAGCAGTTTTATCCACGTGCAGTACTTC.

With respect to this clonotype: Germline and junction disagree at one end, which may indicate a read error. The chain couples TRBV12-3 or TRBV12-4 to TRBJ1-2, with D possibly matching TRBD1 (5 bases). This CDR3 contains 15 residues. The CDR3 is CASSTNGRGYYGYTF. The CDR3 bases are TGTGCCAGCAGTACAAATGGACGGGGGTACTATGGCTACACGTTC.

On this clonotype itself: A much larger clone differs from this one at a single base, so this may be a read error. Because the CDR3 is missing its conserved closing phenylalanine or tryptophan, this is likely a read error. This rearrangement joins TRBV29-1 to TRBJ2-7; 8 bases line up with TRBD1. With 5 bases clipped from V and 2 bases from J, the junction kept 2 bases outside the gene matches. The CDR3 sequence is 12 residues long. Germline V CDR1 and CDR2: SQVTM, ANQGSEA. CDR3 nucleotide sequence: TGCAGCGTTTCAGGGGGCCCCTACGAGCAGTACTTA. It translates to CSVSGGPYEQYL.

With regard to this clonotype: This may stem from a read error, because a much larger clone lies one nucleotide away. The V gene is TRBV6-5, the J gene TRBJ1-2; D gene uncertain. Germline-derived CDR1 and CDR2 are MNHEY and SVGAGI. The CDR3 length is 12 residues. CDR3: CVSSYSGYGYTF. Written as DNA, the CDR3 is TGTGTCAGCAGTTACTCCGGCTATGGCTACACCTTC.

A note on this clonotype: No conserved phenylalanine or tryptophan is present at the end of the CDR3, so a read error is the likely explanation. This chain uses TRBV12-5 with TRBJ1-1; a possible D gene is TRBD1 (6 bases). V gave up 5 bases and J gave up 0 bases, with 22 bases separating them. The CDR3 runs to 18 residues. The germline CDR1 and CDR2 sequences are LGHNT and FRNRAP. DNA for the CDR3: TGTGCTAGTGGTCATAACCCGACAGGTGGGGCCGTGAACACTGAAGCTTTCTCT. Its translation: CASGHNPTGGAVNTEAFS.

Only one count was recorded for this clonotype. V is TRBV14 and J is TRBJ1-5; 8 bases align to TRBD1. In germline, CDR1 is SGHDN, CDR2 FVKESK. The CDR3 has 15 residues. Losses at the gene ends were 7 bases for V and 3 bases for J; bases not matched to a gene: 8. CDR3 in DNA: TGTGCCAGCATCCGGGAACAGGGGGACAATCAGCCCCAGCATTTT. Its translation: CASIREQGDNQPQHF.

The rearrangement uses TRBV13 and TRBJ2-1, with 8 nucleotides matching TRBD2. CDR1 is PRHDT, CDR2 FYEKMQ, per germline (reference sequence). Trimming at V came to 7 bases and at J to 4 bases, leaving 9 bases not matched to a gene. The CDR3 has 15 residues. The CDR3 here is CASNGGASGYNEQFF. The DNA for the CDR3 is TGTGCCAGCAACGGGGGGGCTAGCGGGTACAATGAGCAGTTCTTC.

This clonotype was counted a single time. A much larger clonotype is one base distant, so this may be a read error. The genes are TRBV12-3 or TRBV12-4 and TRBJ2-7; 8 nucleotides align to TRBD2. The CDR3 length is 14 residues. In DNA form, the CDR3 reads TGTGCCCGCAGTTTAGCGGGGAGCCCCTACGAGCAGTACTTC. Translated, it gives CARSLAGSPYEQYF.